The source of this TCR beta chain is a study of blood T cell repertoires in COVID-19. Study as a whole: From the United States, Italy and Spain came samples of acute and convalescent COVID-19.

TCRdb's table, derived via immunoSEQ multiplex PCR, lists solely in-frame clones and lacks some. The table includes 150,000 or so clones, roughly 78% detected once. This clone was seen ten or more times. Looked up from germline, CDR1 is MNHNS and CDR2 is SASEGT. This CDR3 contains 13 residues. The V end lost 5 bases, the J end lost 4 bases, and 9 bases lay between the germline ends. The gene calls are TRBV6-1 and TRBJ2-1, with a tentative D call TRBD1 (6 bases). The receptor was isolated from a man aged 80 or over with acute or convalescent COVID-19. Specimen: peripheral blood. The CDR3 here is CASSRTEYNEQFF. In DNA form, the CDR3 reads TGTGCCAGCAGTAGGACAGAATACAATGAGCAGTTCTTC.